What follows describes a single TCR beta chain. Its antigen is still unknown. Qualities for individual bases were not recorded, and no much larger clone is one base off. Library construction relied on the immunoSEQ multiplex PCR assay. For the multiplex PCR, a mixture combining 60 forward primers for TCR Vbeta segments and 13 reverse primers for TCR Jbeta segments was used. The CDR3 region of rearranged TCR beta genes was amplified from genomic DNA by a multiplex PCR assay. The amplified TCR beta libraries were sequenced on the Illumina HiSeq System as 87-base-pair reads. The study's own analysis went as follows. Across the 600 to 700 repertoires, a later analysis counted 60 million to 90 million unique TCR beta chains, roughly 11 million of which were shared by at least two donors. To remove PCR and sequencing errors, raw reads were error-corrected and collapsed into unique sequences using a nearest-neighbor algorithm that merged closely related sequences. To assign V, D and J gene segments, CDR3 sequences were aligned to IMGT reference sequences. Each retained sequence needed at least a six-nucleotide match to both a V gene segment and a J gene segment. A rearrangement counted as productive if the CDR3 had no stop codons and remained in frame with V and J, and every other rearrangement counted as non-productive. Following IMGT convention, CDR3 was defined as the stretch from the second conserved V-encoded cysteine up to the conserved J-encoded phenylalanine. In an earlier analysis of around 540 of the donors, sequences lacking an unambiguous match to a single V gene segment were excluded. An earlier analysis of a few hundred of the donors classified V segments as functional when productive rearrangements were above 56.7% and as segregating when the standard deviation between donors was above 5%. A statistical classification framework was built to diagnose cytomegalovirus status from the catalog of TCR beta chain sequences. V and J gene assignment, in a later analysis, came from comparing TCR nucleotide sequences with IMGT/GENE-DB human TR gene sequences. In a later analysis, CDR3 sequences and most-parsimonious VDJ recombination scenarios were assigned using the TCRdist pipeline. A later analysis defined each TCR beta chain by its CDR3 amino acid sequence plus V-gene family, and excluded reads lacking a unique V-gene family. In a later analysis, 550 to 650 highly shared, low-generation-probability nucleotide sequences were removed to address suspected cross-contamination and a sequencing artifact. In a later analysis, a clonal expansion index was calculated for each public chain from normalized within-repertoire ranks of inferred template counts. A later analysis computed generation probabilities with a VDJ recombination model fitted to out-of-frame rearrangements, and checked the results against IGoR. In a later analysis, TCR-TCR, TCR-HLA and TCR-CMV co-occurrence was scored with hypergeometric tests, and a repertoire-size bias correction was applied to TCR pairs. In a later analysis, false discovery rates were estimated by permuting HLA or CMV assignments 20 times. In a later analysis, co-occurring TCRs were grouped using DBSCAN, with TCRdist sequence similarity added in when clustering inside HLA-allele-positive subsets. Repertoires with fewer than 30,000 or more than 120,000 public chains, plus five repertoires with anomalous nucleotide sharing, were excluded from co-occurrence clustering. Drawn from immuneACCESS, this table holds only the in-frame rearrangements with V and J called that TCRdb kept. Clones are partly lost; checked studies trace under half to an unresolved V gene and leave the rest unexplained. V and J calls and clone size are copied from that table; D and trimming were computed from the DNA. The sample includes about 160,000 clones, with 84% observed a single time. Clones ranked in the top ten supply roughly 2.1% of the sample.

From the cysteine up to the phenylalanine, the CDR3 has a length of 14 residues. The retained sequence is limited to the CDR3, 42 bases, with the frame set at the first base. Reading the germline V gene gives CDR1 MDHEN and CDR2 SYDVKM. V loses 6 bases, J loses 5 bases, and the germline ends lie 14 bases apart. These data are taken from a study of cytomegalovirus exposure and HLA in healthy donors listed by TCRdb under 2017. The study in broad terms: An earlier analysis of some 620 of the donors reported about 280 Gb of sequence data and 90 million to 120 million unique TCR beta sequences obtained from approximately 180 million T cells. An early release covering about 600 HLA-typed donors comprised around 300 gigabases of sequencing data and roughly 85 million unique TCR sequences. Of the 398 genotyped donors, about 80% fell in the genetic ancestry cluster associated with self-reported Caucasian donors. The aim of the study was to test whether cataloging public T cell receptors could identify signatures of past pathogen exposure. Using immunosequencing, the study profiled T cell repertoires from 500 to 800 subjects and related those repertoires to cytomegalovirus serostatus. Besides the first cohort of 666 subjects, a separate validation cohort made up of 120 different subjects was used. To predict cytomegalovirus infection status, the study brought together high-throughput TCR immunosequencing, statistical association of individual TCRs with disease status, and machine learning. A later analysis re-analyzed previously published TCR beta repertoires from hundreds of donors and added high-resolution HLA genotyping to study TCR occurrence patterns. The later analysis used no new phenotypic data to find candidate immune exposures, relying instead on TCR beta sequences and their occurrence across donors. In an earlier analysis of a few hundred of the donors, high-throughput TCR beta sequencing was used to judge whether each TCR beta V gene segment behaved as functional or pseudogenic. Donor age, sex, ethnicity and CMV serostatus were collected together with the repertoire data. A later genetic analysis took genome-wide SNP genotypes for about three fifths of the roughly 700 donors and used that subset as a discovery cohort. Every repertoire in the discovery cohort had been generated on one and the same sequencing platform. HLA typing covered class I and class II loci at four-digit resolution. The number of typed donors differed by locus: roughly 629-630 for A, B, C, DRB1 and DQB1; roughly 510 for DQA1; 600 to 610 for DPA1; and 400 to 480 for DPB1. Four or five DR-DQ haplotypes were handled as single units for association and clustering because linkage in the cohort was strong. Across roughly 420 genotyped donors of the cohort, an average of roughly 200,000 unique TCR beta nucleotide sequences per donor were sequenced, and 15% to 20% of those sequences were non-productive. General study outcomes and caveats: The presence/absence analyses assumed that sequencing depth was roughly uniform across donors, and that assumption may not be true. Because the 87-base-pair reads could not distinguish some IMGT-functional V segments, including TRBV6-2 and TRBV6-3, those segments were excluded. Three of the identified cytomegalovirus-associated TCR beta chains were confirmed in vitro to be specific for cytomegalovirus antigens. Compared with the approximately 720-donor mean, donors in an Asian-associated ancestry cluster had fewer N-insertions in productive TCRs, according to a later genetic analysis. Most TCR sequences were seen in very few donors, while some public TCRs were found in many individuals. Because counts were too low, approximately 15 rarely observed V segments, including chromosome 9 orphons, were excluded from the earlier analysis of 587 of the donors. For the cohort, immune exposure information was limited to CMV serostatus. In a later genetic analysis, a missense DCLRE1C variant was associated with V-gene and J-gene trimming of TCR beta chains, and the association was replicated in an independent cohort. In a later analysis, several top co-occurrence clusters were reported to appear linked to parvovirus B19, influenza, CMV and Epstein-Barr virus. Assigning TCR associations to individual alleles was difficult when HLA alleles, especially DR and DQ, strongly co-occurred. A later analysis found that HLA-associated TCR beta chains were more clonally expanded and had lower generation probabilities than equally common non-associated chains. According to a later analysis, most CMV-associated TCR beta chains appeared to be HLA-restricted, and the HLA associations seemed to be driven largely by CMV exposure. A cluster of highly shared sequence variants was judged likely to represent a technical artifact of the sequencing pipeline. A further reported finding was that TCR beta sequences accurately predicted the HLA-A and HLA-B alleles for most subjects in the first cohort. A later analysis associated 15,000 or so TCR beta sequences with specific HLA alleles at a false discovery rate of 0.05. Correlated functional status among segregating V segments might reflect linkage disequilibrium, but an unknown experimental factor could not be ruled out. The cohort was sequenced for TCR beta chains only, and without alpha or paired-chain data the features that could be detected were limited. The study listed 150 to 200 TCR beta chains as associated with cytomegalovirus. In a later analysis, TCR association rates were found to vary across HLA loci, with the most associated TCRs seen for DRB1 alleles and the fewest for HLA-C alleles. Because some donors lacked HLA typing at each locus, the association tests relied only on the typed subset. An earlier analysis of some 560 of the donors showed that most TCR beta V segments appeared in productive rearrangements either about 87% or about 30% of the time, which broadly matched IMGT annotations. In both the original and validation cohorts, the classifier was reported to diagnose cytomegalovirus status with high specificity and sensitivity. It was suggested by the authors that the approach could potentially be generalized to other disease states and immunological phenotypes.

The cohort consisted of approximately 670 healthy bone marrow donors. At the time of sampling, all cohort members were nominally healthy, though unrecorded immune exposures were likely present. The donor tested CMV seronegative and was one of the 352 seronegative cohort members. A peripheral blood sample was provided by each donor, and peripheral blood mononuclear cells were used for TCR beta sequencing. The Qiagen DNeasy Blood Extraction Kit was used to extract genomic DNA from the blood cell samples. Sequenced sample: PBMCs. The source is a man between 18 and 29 years old in good health and CMV-seronegative. The rearrangement combines TRBV28 with TRBJ1-5, with the D gene not clear enough to name. The CDR3 has the sequence CASSMTLSDQPQHF. At the DNA level, the sequence is TGTGCCAGCAGCATGACACTTTCCGATCAGCCCCAGCATTTT.